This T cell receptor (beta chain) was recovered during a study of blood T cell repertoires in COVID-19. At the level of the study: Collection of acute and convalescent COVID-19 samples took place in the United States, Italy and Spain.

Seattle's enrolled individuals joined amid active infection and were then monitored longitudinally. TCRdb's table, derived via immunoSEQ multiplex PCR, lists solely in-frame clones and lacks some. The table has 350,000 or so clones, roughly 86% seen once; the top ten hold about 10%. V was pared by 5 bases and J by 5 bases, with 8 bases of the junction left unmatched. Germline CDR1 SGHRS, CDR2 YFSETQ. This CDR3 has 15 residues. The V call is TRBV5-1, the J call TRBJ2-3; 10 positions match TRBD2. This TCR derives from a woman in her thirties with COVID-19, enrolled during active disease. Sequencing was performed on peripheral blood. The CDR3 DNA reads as TGCGCCAGCAGTACGGAGCGGGAGGGAATAGATACGCAGTATTTT. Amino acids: CASSTEREGIDTQYF.